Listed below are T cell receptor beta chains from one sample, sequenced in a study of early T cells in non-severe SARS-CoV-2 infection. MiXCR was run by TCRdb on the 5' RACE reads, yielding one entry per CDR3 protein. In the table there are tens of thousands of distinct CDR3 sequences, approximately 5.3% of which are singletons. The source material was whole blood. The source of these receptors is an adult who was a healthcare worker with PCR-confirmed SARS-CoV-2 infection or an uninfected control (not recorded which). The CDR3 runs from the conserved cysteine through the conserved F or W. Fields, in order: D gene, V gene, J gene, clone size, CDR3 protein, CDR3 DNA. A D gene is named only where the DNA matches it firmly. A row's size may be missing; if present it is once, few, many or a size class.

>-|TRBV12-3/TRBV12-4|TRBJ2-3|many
CASSFGGQGDTQYF
TGTGCCAGCAGTTTCGGGGGGCAGGGGGATACGCAGTATTTT
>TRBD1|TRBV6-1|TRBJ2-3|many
CASSESGGGGQGSTDTQYF
TGTGCCAGCAGTGAAAGTGGTGGTGGGGGACAGGGAAGCACAGATACGCAGTATTTT
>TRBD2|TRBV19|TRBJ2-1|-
CASSTRGTSGRAPNEQFF
TGTGCCAGTAGTACCAGGGGGACTAGCGGGAGGGCCCCCAATGAGCAGTTCTTC
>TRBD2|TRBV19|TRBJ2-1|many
CASRLAGVGNEQFF
TGTGCCAGCCGACTAGCGGGAGTTGGTAATGAGCAGTTCTTC
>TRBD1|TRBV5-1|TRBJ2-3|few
CASSLAPGQGRADTQYF
TGCGCCAGCAGCTTGGCCCCTGGACAGGGGAGGGCAGATACGCAGTATTTT
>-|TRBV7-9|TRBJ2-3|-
CASSGRGADTQYF
TGTGCCAGCAGCGGGCGTGGAGCAGATACGCAGTATTTT
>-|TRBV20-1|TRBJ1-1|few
CSARAGSEANTEAFF
TGCAGTGCTAGAGCGGGTTCAGAAGCTAACACTGAAGCTTTCTTT
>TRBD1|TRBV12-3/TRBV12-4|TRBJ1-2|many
CASREGQNYGYTF
TGTGCCAGCAGGGAGGGACAGAACTATGGCTACACCTTC
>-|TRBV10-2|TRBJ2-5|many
CASSEDLDSETQYF
TGCGCCAGCAGTGAGGATCTAGATTCAGAGACCCAGTACTTC
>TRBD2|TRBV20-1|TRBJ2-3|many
CSAGTSGLTDTQYF
TGCAGTGCAGGGACTAGCGGGCTGACAGATACGCAGTATTTT
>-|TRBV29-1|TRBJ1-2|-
CSVETGLGNNYGYTF
TGCAGCGTTGAGACGGGACTCGGCAACAACTATGGCTACACCTTC
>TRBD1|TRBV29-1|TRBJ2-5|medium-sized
CSVGQGGEETQYF
TGCAGCGTGGGACAGGGGGGAGAGGAGACCCAGTACTTC
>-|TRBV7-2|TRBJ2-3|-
CASSYRLGDTQYF
TGTGCCAGCAGCTACCGACTAGGCGATACGCAGTATTTT
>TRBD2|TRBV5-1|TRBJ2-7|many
CASSPELADFYEQYF
TGCGCCAGCAGCCCGGAACTAGCGGACTTCTACGAGCAGTACTTC
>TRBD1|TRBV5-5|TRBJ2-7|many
CASSFVRGYEQYF
TGTGCCAGCAGCTTCGTCAGGGGGTACGAGCAGTACTTC
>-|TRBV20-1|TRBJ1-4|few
CSARDLTATNEKLFF
TGCAGTGCTAGAGACCTGACAGCAACTAATGAAAAACTGTTTTTT
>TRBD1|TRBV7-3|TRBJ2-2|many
CASSLSRDRAATGELFF
TGTGCCAGCAGCTTAAGTCGGGACAGGGCGGCCACCGGGGAGCTGTTTTTT
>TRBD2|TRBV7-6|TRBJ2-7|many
CASSLARTSGRSEQYF
TGTGCCAGCAGCTTAGCGAGAACTAGCGGGAGGAGCGAGCAGTACTTC
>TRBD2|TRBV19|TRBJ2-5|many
CASSTGSGLQETQYF
TGTGCCAGTAGTACAGGCTCGGGACTACAAGAGACCCAGTACTTC
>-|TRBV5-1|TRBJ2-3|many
CASQSGTSTDTQYF
TGCGCCAGCCAAAGCGGAACTAGCACAGATACGCAGTATTTT
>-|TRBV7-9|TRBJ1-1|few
CASSQAGAEAFF
TGTGCCAGCAGCCAAGCAGGGGCTGAAGCTTTCTTT
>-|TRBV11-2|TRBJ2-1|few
CASSLSEGIEQFF
TGTGCCAGCAGCTTATCGGAGGGAATTGAGCAGTTCTTC
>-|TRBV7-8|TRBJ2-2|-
CASSWAGPGELFF
TGTGCCAGCAGCTGGGCAGGTCCCGGGGAGCTGTTTTTT
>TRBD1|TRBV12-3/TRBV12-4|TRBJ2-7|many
CASSPEGAIPYEQYF
TGTGCCAGCAGTCCCGAGGGGGCCATCCCCTACGAGCAGTACTTC
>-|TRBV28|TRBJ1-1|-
CASSLRTVPEAFF
TGTGCCAGCAGTCTCAGGACAGTACCTGAAGCTTTCTTT
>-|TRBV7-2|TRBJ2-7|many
CASSRPGLSSYEQYF
TGTGCCAGCAGCCGGCCGGGACTGAGCTCCTACGAGCAGTACTTC
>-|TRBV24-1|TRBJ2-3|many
CATSDRAPGGASTDTQYF
TGTGCCACCAGTGATCGGGCCCCAGGTGGCGCGAGCACAGATACGCAGTATTTT
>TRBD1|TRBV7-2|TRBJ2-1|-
CASSVVGQGGNEQFF
TGTGCCAGCAGCGTAGTAGGACAGGGAGGCAATGAGCAGTTCTTC
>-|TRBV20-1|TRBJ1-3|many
CSARPSTEPSGNTIYF
TGCAGTGCTCGGCCGTCTACAGAACCTTCTGGAAACACCATATATTTT
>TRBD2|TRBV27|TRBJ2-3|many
CASSPDWEGRPDTQYF
TGTGCCAGCAGTCCCGATTGGGAGGGCCGGCCAGATACGCAGTATTTT
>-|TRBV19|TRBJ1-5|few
CASSMGSNSNQPQHF
TGTGCCAGTAGTATGGGGTCGAATAGCAATCAGCCCCAGCATTTT
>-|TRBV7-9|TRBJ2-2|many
CASSFTLAGELFF
TGTGCCAGCAGCTTTACCCTGGCAGGGGAGCTGTTTTTT
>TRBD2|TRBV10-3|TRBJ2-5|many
CAISDRRGLAGEGETQYF
TGTGCCATCAGTGACAGGAGGGGACTAGCGGGAGAAGGGGAGACCCAGTACTTC
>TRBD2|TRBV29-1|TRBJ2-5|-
CSVGVPGGQETQYF
TGCAGCGTTGGTGTGCCGGGGGGTCAAGAGACCCAGTACTTC
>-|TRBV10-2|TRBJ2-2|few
CASYTWSGELFF
TGCGCCAGCTACACATGGAGCGGGGAGCTGTTTTTT
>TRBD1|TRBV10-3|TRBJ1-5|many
CAISESSGQGASNQPQHF
TGTGCCATCAGTGAGTCGAGTGGACAGGGGGCCAGCAATCAGCCCCAGCATTTT
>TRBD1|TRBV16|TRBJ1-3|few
CASSQVNRGTGNTIYF
TGTGCCAGCAGCCAGGTTAACAGGGGAACTGGAAACACCATATATTTT
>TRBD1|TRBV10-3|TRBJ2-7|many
CAIRENGDSPYEQYF
TGTGCCATCAGGGAGAATGGGGACAGTCCCTACGAGCAGTACTTC
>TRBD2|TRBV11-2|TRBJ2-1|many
CASSLVSRTSGYNEQFF
TGTGCCAGCAGCTTAGTTTCCCGGACTAGCGGTTACAATGAGCAGTTCTTC
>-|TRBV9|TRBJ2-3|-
CASSVATLSGTDTQYF
TGTGCCAGCAGCGTAGCTACCTTGAGTGGCACAGATACGCAGTATTTT